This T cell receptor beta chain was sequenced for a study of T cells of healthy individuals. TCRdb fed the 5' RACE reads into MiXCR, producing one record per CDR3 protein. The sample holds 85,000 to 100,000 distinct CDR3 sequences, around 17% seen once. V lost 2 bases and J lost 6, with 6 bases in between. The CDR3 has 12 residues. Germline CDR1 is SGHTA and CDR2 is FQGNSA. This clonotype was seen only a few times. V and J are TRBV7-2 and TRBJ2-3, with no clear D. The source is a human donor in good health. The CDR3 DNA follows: TGTGCCAGCAGCTTAAGTGCTGATACGCAGTATTTT. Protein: CASSLSADTQYF.